This T cell receptor beta chain stems from a study of identifying expanded T cells in peripheral blood. Germline values: CDR1 MDHEN, CDR2 SYDVKM. V lost 2 bases and J 9 bases, leaving 17 bases between the germline ends. The CDR3 is made up of 15 amino acids. General study results and limits: Over about two and four weeks, about 16 and 19 clones changed, versus around 1.2 between replicates. Two-week clone count variance significantly increased as total template count grew.

During the collection period, no donor immune events like infections were recorded. Produced via immunoSEQ multiplex PCR; TCRdb's table is partial and in-frame only. The sample contains 80,000 to 90,000 clones, about 89% of which appear only once. Concerning this clone: The antigen is not known.

The clonotype comes from a person aged 18 to 75 in good health. The gene calls are TRBV28 and TRBJ2-1; tentatively, D is TRBD1 (6 bases). The sample consisted of blood. The CDR3 region has the DNA TGTGCCAGCAGTTTACGACCGGGACACGCATTTGAGCAGTTCTTC. Translating gives CASSLRPGHAFEQFF.